This entry lists 2 T cell receptor beta chains sequenced from one sample in a study of multiple sclerosis patients with progressive multifocal leukoencephalopathy. The time point: time of PML onset. Assay used: immunoSEQ multiplex PCR; TCRdb lists only in-frame clones, some missing. This sample has about 31,000 clones, with approximately 88% found just once. Sequenced material: PBMCs, taken from a patient treated with natalizumab. These receptors all stem from a woman aged 40 to 55 with progressive multifocal leukoencephalopathy.

The CDR3 DNA follows: TGTGCCAGTAGTTCCCAGTGGGGGGGCCACGAGCAGTACTTC. This codes for CASSSQWGGHEQYF. The chain couples TRBV19 to TRBJ2-7; tentatively, D is TRBD2 (7 bases). The CDR3 spans 14 residues. V shed 5 bases and J shed 5 bases, with 16 bases lying between them. Looked up from germline, CDR1 is LNHDA and CDR2 is SQIVND (reference sequence).

The chain carries TRBV7-2 and TRBJ1-6; D ambiguous. This CDR3 comprises 14 residues. Trimming took off 2 bases at V and 7 bases at J, with 9 bases between the two ends. Germline V gene data show CDR1 as SGHTA and CDR2 as FQGNSA. The chain's CDR3 is CASSLSQRNSPLHF. CDR3 in DNA: TGTGCCAGCAGCTTAAGTCAGAGGAATTCACCCCTCCACTTT.